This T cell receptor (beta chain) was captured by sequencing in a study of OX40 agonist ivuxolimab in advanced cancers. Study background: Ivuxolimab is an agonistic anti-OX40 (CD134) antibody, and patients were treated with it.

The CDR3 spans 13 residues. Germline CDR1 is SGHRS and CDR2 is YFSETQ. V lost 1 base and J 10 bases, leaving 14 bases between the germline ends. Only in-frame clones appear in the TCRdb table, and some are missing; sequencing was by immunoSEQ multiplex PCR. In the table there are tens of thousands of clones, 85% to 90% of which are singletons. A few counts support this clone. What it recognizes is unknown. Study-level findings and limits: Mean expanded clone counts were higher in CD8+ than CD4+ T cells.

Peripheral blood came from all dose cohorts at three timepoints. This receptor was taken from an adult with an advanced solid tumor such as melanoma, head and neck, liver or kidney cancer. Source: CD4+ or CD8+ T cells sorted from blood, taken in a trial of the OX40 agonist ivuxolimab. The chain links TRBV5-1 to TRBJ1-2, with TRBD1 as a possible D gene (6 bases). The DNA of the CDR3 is TGCGCCAGCAGCTTGACGGGGCCAGGGGCCTACACCTTC. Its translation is CASSLTGPGAYTF.